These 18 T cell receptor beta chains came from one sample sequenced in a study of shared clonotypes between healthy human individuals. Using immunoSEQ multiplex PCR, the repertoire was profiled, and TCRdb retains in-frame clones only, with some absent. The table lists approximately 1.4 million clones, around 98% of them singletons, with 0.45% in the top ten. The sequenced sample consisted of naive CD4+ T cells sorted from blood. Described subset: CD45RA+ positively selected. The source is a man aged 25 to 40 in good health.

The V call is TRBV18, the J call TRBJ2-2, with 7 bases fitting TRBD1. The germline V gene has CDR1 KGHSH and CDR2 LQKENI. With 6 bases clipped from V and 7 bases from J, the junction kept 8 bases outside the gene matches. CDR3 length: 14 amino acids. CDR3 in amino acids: CASSRDRDDGELFF. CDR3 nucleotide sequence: TGTGCCAGCTCCCGCGACAGGGATGACGGGGAGCTGTTTTTT.

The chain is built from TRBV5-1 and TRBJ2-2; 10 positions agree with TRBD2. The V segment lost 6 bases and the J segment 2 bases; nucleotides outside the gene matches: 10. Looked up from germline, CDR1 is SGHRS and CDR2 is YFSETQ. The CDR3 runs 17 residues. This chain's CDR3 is CASKRPLAGSNTGELFF. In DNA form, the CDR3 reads TGCGCCAGCAAACGGCCACTAGCGGGGTCAAACACCGGGGAGCTGTTTTTT.

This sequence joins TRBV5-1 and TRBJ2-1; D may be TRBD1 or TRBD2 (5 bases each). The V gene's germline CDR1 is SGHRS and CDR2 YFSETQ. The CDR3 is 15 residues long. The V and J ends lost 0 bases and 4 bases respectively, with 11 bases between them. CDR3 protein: CASSLDWGNYNEQFF. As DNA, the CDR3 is TGCGCCAGCAGCTTGGATTGGGGGAATTACAATGAGCAGTTCTTC.

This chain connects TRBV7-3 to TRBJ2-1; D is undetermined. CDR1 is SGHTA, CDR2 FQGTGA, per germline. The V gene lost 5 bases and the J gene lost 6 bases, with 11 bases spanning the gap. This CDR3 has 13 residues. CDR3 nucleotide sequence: TGTGCCAGCAGCCCAGCTGGTTCCAATGAGCAGTTCTTC. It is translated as CASSPAGSNEQFF.

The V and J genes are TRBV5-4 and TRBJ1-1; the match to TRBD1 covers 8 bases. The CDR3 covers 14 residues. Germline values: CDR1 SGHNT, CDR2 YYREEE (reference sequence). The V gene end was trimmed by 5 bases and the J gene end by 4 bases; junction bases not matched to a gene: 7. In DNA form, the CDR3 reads TGTGCCAGCAGACCAGTACAGGGGGTCACTGAAGCTTTCTTT. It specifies CASRPVQGVTEAFF.

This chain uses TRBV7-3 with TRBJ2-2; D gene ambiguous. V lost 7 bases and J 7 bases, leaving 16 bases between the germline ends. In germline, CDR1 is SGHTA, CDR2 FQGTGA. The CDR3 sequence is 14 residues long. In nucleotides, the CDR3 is TGTGCCAGCAAACCCACGGGCTACGGCGGGGAGCTGTTTTTT. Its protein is CASKPTGYGGELFF.

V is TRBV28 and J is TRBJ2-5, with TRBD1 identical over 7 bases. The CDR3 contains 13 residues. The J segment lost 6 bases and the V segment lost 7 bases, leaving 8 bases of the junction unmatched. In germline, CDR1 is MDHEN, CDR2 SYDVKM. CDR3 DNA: TGTGCCAGCACCGGAACAGGGGCCCAGACCCAGTACTTC. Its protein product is CASTGTGAQTQYF.

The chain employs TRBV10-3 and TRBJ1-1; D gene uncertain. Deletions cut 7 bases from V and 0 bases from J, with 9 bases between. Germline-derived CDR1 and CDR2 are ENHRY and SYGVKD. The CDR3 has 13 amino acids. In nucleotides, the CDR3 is TGTGCCATCAACCGCGGAATGAACACTGAAGCTTTCTTT. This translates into CAINRGMNTEAFF.

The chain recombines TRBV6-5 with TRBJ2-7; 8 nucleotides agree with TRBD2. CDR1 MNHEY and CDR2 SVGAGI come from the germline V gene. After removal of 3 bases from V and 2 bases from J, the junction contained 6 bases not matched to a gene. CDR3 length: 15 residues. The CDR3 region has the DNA TGTGCCAGCAGTTATTTAGCGGGATCCCCCTACGAGCAGTACTTC. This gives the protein CASSYLAGSPYEQYF.

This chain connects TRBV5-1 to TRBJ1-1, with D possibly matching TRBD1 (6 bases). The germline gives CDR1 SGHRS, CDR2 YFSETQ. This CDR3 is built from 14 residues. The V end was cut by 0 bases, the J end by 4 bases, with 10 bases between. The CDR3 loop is CASSLEGVPTEAFF. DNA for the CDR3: TGCGCCAGCAGCTTGGAGGGGGTCCCCACTGAAGCTTTCTTT.

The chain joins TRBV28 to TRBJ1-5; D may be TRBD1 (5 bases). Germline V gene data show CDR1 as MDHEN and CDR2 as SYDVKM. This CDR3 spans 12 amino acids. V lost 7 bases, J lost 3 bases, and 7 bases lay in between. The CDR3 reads CASTGDNQPQHF. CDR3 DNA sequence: TGTGCCAGCACGGGGGACAATCAGCCCCAGCATTTT.

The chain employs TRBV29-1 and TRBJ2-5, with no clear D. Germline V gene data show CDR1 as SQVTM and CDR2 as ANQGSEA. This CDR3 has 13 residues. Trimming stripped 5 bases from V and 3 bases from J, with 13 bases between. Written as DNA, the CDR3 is TGCAGCGTTAAAATACAGATAGAAGAGACCCAGTACTTC. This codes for CSVKIQIEETQYF.

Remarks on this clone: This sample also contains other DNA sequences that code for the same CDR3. Here the CDR3 DNA reads TGTGCCAGCAGCGTAGGTCTAGCGGGAGTCCATGAGCAGTTCTTC. It encodes CASSVGLAGVHEQFF. The chain couples TRBV9 to TRBJ2-1; 10 bases are shared with TRBD2. After removal of 0 bases from V and 8 bases from J, the junction contained 5 bases not matched to a gene. CDR3 size: 15 residues. From germline, CDR1 is SGDLS and CDR2 YYNGEE.

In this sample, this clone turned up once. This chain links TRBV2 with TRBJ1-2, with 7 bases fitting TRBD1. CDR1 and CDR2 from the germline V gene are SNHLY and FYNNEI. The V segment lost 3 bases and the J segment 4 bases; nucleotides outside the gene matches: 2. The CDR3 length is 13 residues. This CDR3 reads CASSEQGGYGYTF. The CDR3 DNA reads TGTGCCAGCAGTGAGCAGGGGGGCTATGGCTACACCTTC.

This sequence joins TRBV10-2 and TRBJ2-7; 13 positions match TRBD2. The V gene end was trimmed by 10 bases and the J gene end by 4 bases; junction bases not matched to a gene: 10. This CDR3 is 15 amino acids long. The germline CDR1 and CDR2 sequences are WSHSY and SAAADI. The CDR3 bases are TGCGCCACCCAAGAACCGGGACTAGCGGGATACGAGCAGTACTTC. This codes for CATQEPGLAGYEQYF.

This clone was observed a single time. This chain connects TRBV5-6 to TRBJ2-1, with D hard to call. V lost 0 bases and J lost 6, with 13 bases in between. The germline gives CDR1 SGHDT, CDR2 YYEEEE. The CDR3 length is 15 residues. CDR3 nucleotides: TGTGCCAGCAGCTTGGCTCTAGAGCCTTTCAATGAGCAGTTCTTC. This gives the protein CASSLALEPFNEQFF.

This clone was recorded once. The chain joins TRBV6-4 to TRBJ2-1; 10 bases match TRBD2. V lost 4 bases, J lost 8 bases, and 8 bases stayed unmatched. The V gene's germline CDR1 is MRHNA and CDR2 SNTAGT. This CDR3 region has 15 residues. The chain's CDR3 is CASSGSGRGGDEQFF. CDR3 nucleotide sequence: TGTGCCAGCAGTGGAAGCGGGAGGGGAGGCGATGAGCAGTTCTTC.

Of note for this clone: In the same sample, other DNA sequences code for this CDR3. Here the CDR3 DNA reads TGTGCCAGTAGTATTGTAGCGGGAGGAAGGAATGAGCAGTTCTTC. It specifies CASSIVAGGRNEQFF. The rearrangement joins TRBV19 to TRBJ2-1, with 10 bases fitting TRBD2. Germline assignment: CDR1 LNHDA and CDR2 SQIVND (reference sequence). With V trimmed by 3 bases and J by 7 bases, 6 bases remained unmatched. There are 15 residues in the CDR3.